The 22 T cell receptor beta chains below were found in one sample sequenced in a study of neoadjuvant anti-PD-1 for oral cavity cancer. Here immunoSEQ multiplex PCR was the method, and the copy in TCRdb shows in-frame clones only, minus some. The sample has around 13,000 clones, 76% seen once. Stated time point: after neoadjuvant nivolumab, at surgical resection. The sequences come from PBMCs, collected after nivolumab (anti-PD-1) treatment. The receptors here all came from a person between 40 and 85 years old with oral cavity squamous cell carcinoma.

The rearrangement uses TRBV6-5 and TRBJ1-6; D is perhaps TRBD1 (6 bases). CDR3 length equals 13 residues. V lost 6 bases and J lost 7, with 10 bases in between. Germline assignment: CDR1 MNHEY and CDR2 SVGAGI. CDR3 region: CASRPQGNSPLHF. CDR3 DNA sequence: TGTGCCAGCAGGCCACAGGGAAATTCACCCCTCCACTTT.

The J gene is TRBJ1-5, the V gene TRBV19; 12 bases match TRBD1. This CDR3 comprises 20 residues. Trimming took 5 bases from V and 0 from J; bases not matched to a gene: 14. Germline assignment: CDR1 LNHDA and CDR2 SQIVND (reference sequence). This CDR3 is CASSPIGTGGRLYSNQPQHF. The DNA for the CDR3 is TGTGCCAGTAGTCCCATCGGGACAGGGGGCCGCCTTTATAGCAATCAGCCCCAGCATTTT.

The chain links TRBV6-1 to TRBJ2-7; weak D call: TRBD1 (5 bases). This CDR3 spans 14 amino acids. V was clipped by 1 base and J by 3 bases, with 10 bases between them. Germline assignment: CDR1 MNHNS and CDR2 SASEGT. CDR3 residues: CASSEGGHIYEQYF. The CDR3 bases are TGTGCCAGCAGTGAAGGAGGACACATCTACGAGCAGTACTTC.

This clone appeared a few times. This sequence joins TRBV4-2 and TRBJ2-1, with 12 positions matching TRBD2. V shed 4 bases, J shed 7 bases, and the junction held 8 bases outside the gene matches. Germline assignment: CDR1 LGHNA and CDR2 YNFKEQ. The CDR3 contains 16 residues. CDR3 region: CASSPRLAGEGNEQFF. CDR3 nucleotide sequence: TGTGCCAGCAGCCCGAGACTAGCGGGAGAGGGGAATGAGCAGTTCTTC.

The chain joins TRBV13 to TRBJ2-5, with D perhaps matching TRBD1 (5 bases). Germline-derived CDR1 and CDR2 are PRHDT and FYEKMQ (reference sequence). The CDR3 length is 16 residues. The V and J ends lost 2 bases and 1 base respectively, with 14 bases between them. CDR3 coding DNA: TGTGCCAGCAGCTTATCTGCAGGGTGGGGCCAAGAGACCCAGTACTTC. This encodes CASSLSAGWGQETQYF.

The rearrangement uses TRBV10-3 and TRBJ1-1, with a possible D match to TRBD1 (6 bases). V lost 0 bases and J 4 bases, leaving 15 bases between the germline ends. Germline V gene lookup returns CDR1 ENHRY and CDR2 SYGVKD. The CDR3 is made up of 16 amino acids. The CDR3 region is CAISESPIPGATEAFF. The CDR3 nucleotides are TGTGCCATCAGTGAGTCGCCTATCCCGGGGGCCACTGAAGCTTTCTTT.

The chain has TRBV10-1 and TRBJ2-1; 7 nucleotides agree with TRBD2. Germline V CDR1 and CDR2: WNHNN, SYGVQD (reference sequence). V was clipped by 10 bases and J by 2 bases; unmatched bases: 8. The CDR3 spans 14 residues. The DNA of the CDR3 is TGCGCCACAGAACTAGCGATAACCTACAATGAGCAGTTCTTC. Residues: CATELAITYNEQFF.

This clone occurred a few times. The chain uses TRBV4-1 and TRBJ2-1; 8 nucleotides line up with TRBD1. The V segment lost 0 bases and the J segment 6 bases; nucleotides outside the gene matches: 10. Germline CDR1 MGHRA, CDR2 YSYEKL. CDR3 length: 17 residues. The CDR3 DNA reads TGCGCCAGCAGCCAAGATGAGAGACAGGGGAGGCGCAATGAGCAGTTCTTC. Translating it yields CASSQDERQGRRNEQFF.

The chain combines TRBV2 with TRBJ2-1, with TRBD2 identical over 11 bases. Per germline, CDR1 SNHLY and CDR2 FYNNEI. The J segment lost 9 bases and the V segment lost 6 bases, leaving 10 bases of the junction unmatched. The CDR3 loop spans 15 amino acids. Written as DNA, the CDR3 is TGTGCCAGCAGCGCGCAAAGAGGACTAGCGGGTGAGCAGTTCTTC. It yields the protein CASSAQRGLAGEQFF.

Only one count was recorded for this clone. This chain links TRBV5-1 with TRBJ1-2; D possibly corresponds to TRBD1 (6 bases). CDR1 is SGHRS and CDR2 is YFSETQ in the germline V gene. The CDR3 is made up of 14 amino acids. V was cut by 2 bases and J by 6 bases, with 14 bases left in between. The CDR3 DNA follows: TGCGCCAGCAGCTTAGCGGGGGGGGCTCATGGCTACACCTTC. Translating it yields CASSLAGGAHGYTF.

A single count supports this clone. The rearrangement uses TRBV29-1 and TRBJ2-7; 14 bases align to TRBD2. Trimming removed 4 bases from V and 6 bases from J; junction bases left unmatched: 5. Germline CDR1 SQVTM, CDR2 ANQGSEA. The CDR3 extends over 14 amino acids. CDR3 coding DNA: TGCAGCGTTGCGGGACTAGCGGGAGCAGTCGAGCAGTACTTC. Translating it yields CSVAGLAGAVEQYF.

The chain employs TRBV14 and TRBJ1-2; D uncertain. Germline lookup yields CDR1 SGHDN and CDR2 FVKESK. This CDR3 has 13 residues. The germline V and J ends were trimmed by 0 bases and 3 bases, with 5 bases remaining between them. The CDR3 region has the DNA TGTGCCAGCAGCCAAGACACGTACTATGGCTACACCTTC. This gives the protein CASSQDTYYGYTF. Based on the CDR3 plus reference TRBV14 and TRBJ1-2, the full variable domain is EAGVTQFPSHSVIEKGQTVTLRCDPISGHDNLYWYRRVMGKEIKFLLHFVKESKQDESGMPNNRFLAERTGGTYSTLKVQPAELEDSGVYFCASSQDTYYGYTFGSGTRLTVV.

The table lists this clone with a few counts. The chain uses TRBV10-3 and TRBJ2-2; 7 nucleotides agree with TRBD1. From germline, CDR1 is ENHRY and CDR2 SYGVKD. The CDR3 consists of 14 residues. V trimming: 6 bases; J trimming: 3 bases; junction bases outside the gene matches: 4. DNA for the CDR3: TGTGCCATCAGGCGGACAGGCGACACCGGGGAGCTGTTTTTT. Translated: CAIRRTGDTGELFF.

The CDR3 bases are TGTGCCAGTAGTCGGATGAACACTGAAGCTTTCTTT. This sequence encodes CASSRMNTEAFF. This sequence joins TRBV19 and TRBJ1-1, with D unclear. The germline V and J ends were trimmed by 5 bases and 0 bases, with 4 bases remaining between them. This CDR3 contains 12 residues. CDR1 LNHDA and CDR2 SQIVND come from the germline V gene (reference sequence).

This chain connects TRBV10-3 to TRBJ2-7, with D perhaps TRBD2 (5 bases). Germline loops: CDR1 ENHRY, CDR2 SYGVKD. Trimming cost V 4 bases and J 3 bases, with 7 bases left between them. The CDR3 consists of 12 residues. CDR3 in DNA: TGTGCCATCAGTGGGGAGAGCTACGAGCAGTACTTC. This codes for CAISGESYEQYF.

This clone has a single count. The genes are TRBV5-1 and TRBJ2-1; 9 bases are shared with TRBD2. The CDR3 contains 14 residues. Germline V gene data show CDR1 as SGHRS and CDR2 as YFSETQ. The trim removed 4 bases at V and 8 bases at J, leaving 7 bases unmatched. The CDR3 region is CASSISGSRDEQFF. The CDR3 region has the DNA TGCGCCAGCAGCATTAGCGGGAGTAGGGATGAGCAGTTCTTC. The whole variable domain, remainder taken from reference TRBV5-1 and TRBJ2-1, is KAGVTQTPRYLIKTRGQQVTLSCSPISGHRSVSWYQQTPGQGLQFLFEYFSETQRNKGNFPGRFSGRQFSNSRSEMNVSTLELGDSALYLCASSISGSRDEQFFGPGTRLTVL.

The chain couples TRBV6-1 to TRBJ1-2; no definite D call. The germline gives CDR1 MNHNS, CDR2 SASEGT. There are 13 residues in the CDR3. Trimming took off 4 bases at V and 7 bases at J, with 13 bases between the two ends. The DNA for the CDR3 is TGTGCCAGCAGTGGGGCCTATTCGGCTGGCTACACCTTC. Translated: CASSGAYSAGYTF.

The V call is TRBV5-1, the J call TRBJ1-2, with 9 bases aligning to TRBD1. CDR3 length: 18 amino acids. J was trimmed by 0 bases and V by 4 bases; bases with no gene match: 13. CDR1 is SGHRS and CDR2 is YFSETQ in the germline V gene. CDR3 in amino acids: CASSGNTRTGDANYGYTF. In DNA form, the CDR3 reads TGCGCCAGCAGCGGCAACACTAGGACAGGGGACGCTAACTATGGCTACACCTTC.

The CDR3 reads CASSLGSGPGYYNQPQHF. In DNA form, the CDR3 reads TGTGCCAGCAGCTTAGGGTCTGGGCCGGGATACTACAATCAGCCCCAGCATTTT. V gene TRBV7-2 combines with J gene TRBJ1-5; D is unclear. This CDR3 has 18 residues. Germline loops: CDR1 SGHTA, CDR2 FQGNSA. V gave up 1 base and J gave up 3 bases, with 19 bases separating them.

The V gene is TRBV15, the J gene TRBJ1-2, with D tentatively TRBD1 (5 bases). The germline gives CDR1 LNHNV, CDR2 YYDKDF (reference sequence). The CDR3 totals 15 residues. V gave up 2 bases and J gave up 5 bases, with 15 bases separating them. CDR3 residues: CATSRLGPPEYGYTF. The DNA for the CDR3 is TGTGCCACCAGCAGATTGGGGCCTCCCGAATATGGCTACACCTTC.

This clone came up a few times. The chain has TRBV6-4 and TRBJ2-6; the D gene could be TRBD1 or TRBD2 (5 bases each). The CDR3 totals 15 residues. With 2 bases removed from V and 1 base from J, the gap between germline ends came to 6 bases. Per the germline V gene, CDR1 is MRHNA and CDR2 is SNTAGT. CDR3 in amino acids: CASSDGGSGANVLTF. The CDR3 DNA follows: TGTGCCAGCAGTGACGGGGGTTCTGGGGCCAACGTCCTGACTTTC.

This clone was counted only a few times. V and J are TRBV30 and TRBJ2-1; D is uncertain. Deletions cut 3 bases from V and 6 bases from J, with 15 bases between. Germline V gene sequence: CDR1 GTSNPN, CDR2 SVGIG (reference sequence). The CDR3 totals 14 residues. The CDR3 DNA reads as TGTGCCTGGAGAATTTCGGCTGGTGGCAATGAGCAGTTCTTC. It yields the protein CAWRISAGGNEQFF.